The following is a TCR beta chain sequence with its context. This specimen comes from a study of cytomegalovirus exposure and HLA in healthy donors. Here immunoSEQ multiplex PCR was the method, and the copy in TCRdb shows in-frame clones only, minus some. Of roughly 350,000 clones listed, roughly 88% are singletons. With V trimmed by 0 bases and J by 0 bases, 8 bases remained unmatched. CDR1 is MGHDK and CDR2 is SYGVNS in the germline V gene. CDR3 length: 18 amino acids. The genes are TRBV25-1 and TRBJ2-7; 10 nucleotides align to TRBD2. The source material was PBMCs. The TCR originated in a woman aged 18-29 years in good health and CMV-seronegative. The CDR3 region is CASSEYKLAGPSSYEQYF. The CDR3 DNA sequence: TGTGCCAGCAGTGAATATAAACTAGCGGGACCCAGCTCCTACGAGCAGTACTTC.